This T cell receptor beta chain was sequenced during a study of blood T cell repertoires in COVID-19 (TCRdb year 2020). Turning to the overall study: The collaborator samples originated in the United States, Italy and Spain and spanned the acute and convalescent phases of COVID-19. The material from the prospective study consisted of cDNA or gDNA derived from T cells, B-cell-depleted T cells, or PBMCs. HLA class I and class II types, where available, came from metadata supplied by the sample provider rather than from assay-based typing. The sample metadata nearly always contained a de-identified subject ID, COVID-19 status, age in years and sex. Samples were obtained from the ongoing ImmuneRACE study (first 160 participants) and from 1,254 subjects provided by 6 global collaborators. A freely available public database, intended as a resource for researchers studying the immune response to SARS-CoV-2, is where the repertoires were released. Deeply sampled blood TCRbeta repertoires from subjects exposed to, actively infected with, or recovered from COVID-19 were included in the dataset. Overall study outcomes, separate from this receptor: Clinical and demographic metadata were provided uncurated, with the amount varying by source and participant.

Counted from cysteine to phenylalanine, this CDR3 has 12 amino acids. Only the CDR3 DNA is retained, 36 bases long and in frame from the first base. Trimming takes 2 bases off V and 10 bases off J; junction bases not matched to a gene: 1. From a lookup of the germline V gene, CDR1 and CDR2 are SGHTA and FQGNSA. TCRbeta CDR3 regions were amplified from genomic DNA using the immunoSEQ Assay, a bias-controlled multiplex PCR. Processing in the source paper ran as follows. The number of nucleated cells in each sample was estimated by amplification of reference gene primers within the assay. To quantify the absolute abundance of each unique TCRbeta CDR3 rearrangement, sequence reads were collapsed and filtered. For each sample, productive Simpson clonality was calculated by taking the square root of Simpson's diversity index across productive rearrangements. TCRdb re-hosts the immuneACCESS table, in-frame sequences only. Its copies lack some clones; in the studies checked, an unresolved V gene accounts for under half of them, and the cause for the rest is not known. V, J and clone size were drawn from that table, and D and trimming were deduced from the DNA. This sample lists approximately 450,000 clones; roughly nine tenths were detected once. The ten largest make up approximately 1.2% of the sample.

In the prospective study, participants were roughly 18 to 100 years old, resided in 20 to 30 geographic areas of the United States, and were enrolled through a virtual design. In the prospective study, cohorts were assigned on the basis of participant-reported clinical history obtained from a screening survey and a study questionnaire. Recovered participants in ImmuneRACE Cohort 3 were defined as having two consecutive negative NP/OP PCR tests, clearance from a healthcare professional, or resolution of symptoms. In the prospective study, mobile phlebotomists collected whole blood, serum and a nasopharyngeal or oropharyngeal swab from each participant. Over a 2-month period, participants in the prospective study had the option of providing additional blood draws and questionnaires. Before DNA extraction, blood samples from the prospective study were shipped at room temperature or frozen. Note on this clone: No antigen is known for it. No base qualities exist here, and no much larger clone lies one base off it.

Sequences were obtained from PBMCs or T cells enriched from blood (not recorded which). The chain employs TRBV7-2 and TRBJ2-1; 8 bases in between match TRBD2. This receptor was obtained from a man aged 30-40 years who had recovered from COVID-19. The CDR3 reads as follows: CASSLRGGEQFF. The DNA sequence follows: TGTGCCAGCAGCTTACGGGGGGGAGAGCAGTTCTTC.